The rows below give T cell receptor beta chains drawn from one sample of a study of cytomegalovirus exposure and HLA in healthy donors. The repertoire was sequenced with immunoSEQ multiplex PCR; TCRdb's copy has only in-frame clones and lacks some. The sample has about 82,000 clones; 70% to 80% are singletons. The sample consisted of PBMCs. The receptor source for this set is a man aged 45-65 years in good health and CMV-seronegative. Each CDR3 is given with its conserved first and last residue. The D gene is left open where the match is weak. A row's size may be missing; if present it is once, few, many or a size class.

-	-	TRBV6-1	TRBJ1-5	TGTGCCATTTCCGGGAATTTTAATAGCAATCAGCCCCAGCATTTT	CAISGNFNSNQPQHF
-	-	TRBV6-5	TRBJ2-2	TGTGCCAGCAGGATCCAAAAACAGGGTACCGGGGAGCTGTTTTTT	CASRIQKQGTGELFF
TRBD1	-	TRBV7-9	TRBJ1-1	TGTGCCAGCAGCCCAGATACAGGGGCCTACAACACTGAAGCTTTCTTT	CASSPDTGAYNTEAFF
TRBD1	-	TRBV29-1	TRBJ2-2	TGCAGCGGGAACAGGGGAGCCACCGGGGAGCTGTTTTTT	CSGNRGATGELFF
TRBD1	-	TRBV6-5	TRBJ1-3	TGTGCCAGCAGTTACGGGCAGACAGGGTCTGGAAACACCATATATTTT	CASSYGQTGSGNTIYF
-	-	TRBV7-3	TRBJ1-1	TGTGCCAGCAGTCCTGGCTCCTCGAACACTGAAGCTTTCTTT	CASSPGSSNTEAFF
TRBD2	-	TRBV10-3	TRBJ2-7	TGTGCCATCAGTGACTCGGGGGGGGGCCGAAGCTCCTACGAGCAGTACTTC	CAISDSGGGRSSYEQYF
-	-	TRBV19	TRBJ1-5	TGTGCCAGTAACCTCCACGGGCAGCCCCAGCATTTT	CASNLHGQPQHF
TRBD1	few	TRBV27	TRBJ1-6	TGTGCCAGCAGTAACCTGGCGCCAGGGGGTAGCCGGACACCCCTCCACTTT	CASSNLAPGGSRTPLHF
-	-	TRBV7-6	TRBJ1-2	TGTGCCAGCAGCTCGGCGGGGGGCGGCTATGGCTACACCTTC	CASSSAGGGYGYTF
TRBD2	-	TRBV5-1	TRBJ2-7	TGCGCCAGCAGCTTGGCCGCTTCTAGCGGGGGGGCTCGTTTCGAGCAGTACTTC	CASSLAASSGGARFEQYF
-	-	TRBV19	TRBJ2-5	TGTGCCAGTAGTATAGCAAGAGGGGAGACCCAGTACTTC	CASSIARGETQYF
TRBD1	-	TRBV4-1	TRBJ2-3	TGCGCCAGCAGCCAAGAACGCGGCCAGGGGGCAGATACGCAGTATTTT	CASSQERGQGADTQYF
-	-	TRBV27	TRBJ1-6	TGTGCCAGCAGCCCCCGGCGGGATTCACCCCTCCACTTT	CASSPRRDSPLHF
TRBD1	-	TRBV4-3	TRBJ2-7	TGCGCCAGCAGCCAAGAGTCGGGACAGTCCTACGAGCAGTACTTC	CASSQESGQSYEQYF
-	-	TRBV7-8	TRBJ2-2	TGTGCCAGCAGCCCCGCCGGGGACCAGGGGACCGGGGAGCTGTTTTTT	CASSPAGDQGTGELFF
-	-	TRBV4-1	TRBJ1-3	TGCGCCAGCAGCCAAACCCCGGACGGGGGCTCTGGAAACACCATATATTTT	CASSQTPDGGSGNTIYF
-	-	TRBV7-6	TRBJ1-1	TGTGCCAGCAGCCCGACTGCGAACACTGAAGCTTTCTTT	CASSPTANTEAFF
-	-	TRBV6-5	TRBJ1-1	TGTGCCAGCAGTTACCATCAGAAGAACACTGAAGCTTTCTTT	CASSYHQKNTEAFF
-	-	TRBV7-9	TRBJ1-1	TGTGCCAGCAGCTTACCAGGGGTCATGAACACTGAAGCTTTCTTT	CASSLPGVMNTEAFF
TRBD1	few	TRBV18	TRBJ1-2	TGTGCCAGCTCACCGGGGACAGGGCCCAGTGGCTACACCTTC	CASSPGTGPSGYTF
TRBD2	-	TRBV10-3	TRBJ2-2	TGTGCCATCAGTAGGCTAGCGGGCCGAGGCACCGGGGAGCTGTTTTTT	CAISRLAGRGTGELFF